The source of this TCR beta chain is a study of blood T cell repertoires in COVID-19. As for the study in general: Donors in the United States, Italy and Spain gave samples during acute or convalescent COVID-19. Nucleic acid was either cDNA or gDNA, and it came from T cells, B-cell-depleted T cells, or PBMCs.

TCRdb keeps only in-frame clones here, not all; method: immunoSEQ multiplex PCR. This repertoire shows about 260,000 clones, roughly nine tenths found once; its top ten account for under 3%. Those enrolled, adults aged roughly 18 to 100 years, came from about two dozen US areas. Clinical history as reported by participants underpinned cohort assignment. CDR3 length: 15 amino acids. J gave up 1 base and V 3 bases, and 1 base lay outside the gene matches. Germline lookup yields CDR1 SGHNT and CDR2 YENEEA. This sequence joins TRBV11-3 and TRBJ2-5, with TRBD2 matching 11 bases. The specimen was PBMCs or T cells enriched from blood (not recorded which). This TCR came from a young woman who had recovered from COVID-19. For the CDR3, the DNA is TGTGCCAGCAGCTTCGGGACTAGCGGCCAAGAGACCCAGTACTTC. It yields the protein CASSFGTSGQETQYF. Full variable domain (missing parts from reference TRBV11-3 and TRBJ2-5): EAGVVQSPRYKIIEKKQPVAFWCNPISGHNTLYWYLQNLGQGPELLIRYENEEAVDDSQLPKDRFSAERLKGVDSTLKIQPAELGDSAVYLCASSFGTSGQETQYFGPGTRLLVL.